The rows below give T cell receptor beta chains drawn from one sample of a study of blood T cell repertoires in COVID-19. Generated by immunoSEQ multiplex PCR, the TCRdb table keeps only in-frame clones and is missing some. The table lists 15,000 or so clones, 75% to 90% of them singletons. The sample comprised peripheral blood. Receptors were obtained from a man over 45 with active COVID-19. Each CDR3 is given with its conserved first and last residue. Fields, in order: J gene, clone size, D gene, V gene, CDR3 protein, CDR3 DNA. D genes are given only for firm matches. A row's size may be missing; if present it is once, few, many or a size class.

J gene: TRBJ1-5; clone size: .; D gene: TRBD1; V gene: TRBV19; CDR3 protein: CASSKGQGHNQPQHF; CDR3 DNA: TGTGCCAGTAGTAAGGGACAGGGGCACAATCAGCCCCAGCATTTT
J gene: TRBJ2-3; clone size: .; D gene: .; V gene: TRBV2; CDR3 protein: CASSRSGDTQYF; CDR3 DNA: TGTGCCAGCAGCCGGTCAGGGGATACGCAGTATTTT
J gene: TRBJ1-1; clone size: .; D gene: TRBD1; V gene: TRBV14; CDR3 protein: CASSVQGVPTEAFF; CDR3 DNA: TGTGCCAGCAGCGTACAGGGGGTCCCCACTGAAGCTTTCTTT
J gene: TRBJ1-3; clone size: few; D gene: TRBD1; V gene: TRBV18; CDR3 protein: CASSPSPQGASGNTIYF; CDR3 DNA: TGTGCCAGCTCACCATCCCCTCAGGGGGCCTCTGGAAACACCATATATTTT
J gene: TRBJ1-1; clone size: .; D gene: .; V gene: TRBV19; CDR3 protein: CASSIDSWGPAFF; CDR3 DNA: TGTGCCAGTAGTATCGATAGTTGGGGGCCCGCTTTCTTT
J gene: TRBJ2-1; clone size: .; D gene: TRBD1; V gene: TRBV7-7; CDR3 protein: CASSLVLGGSEQFF; CDR3 DNA: TGTGCTAGCAGCTTGGTACTAGGGGGCAGTGAGCAGTTCTTC
J gene: TRBJ1-3; clone size: .; D gene: .; V gene: TRBV15; CDR3 protein: CATSRDTRRRTGNTIYF; CDR3 DNA: TGTGCCACCAGCAGAGATACGAGAAGGAGGACTGGAAACACCATATATTTT
J gene: TRBJ2-5; clone size: once; D gene: .; V gene: TRBV14; CDR3 protein: CASSLSGILETQYF; CDR3 DNA: TGTGCCAGCAGCCTATCAGGGATTTTAGAGACCCAGTACTTC
J gene: TRBJ2-1; clone size: .; D gene: TRBD2; V gene: TRBV4-3; CDR3 protein: CASSQEGGRASGLYNEQFF; CDR3 DNA: TGCGCCAGCAGCCAAGAAGGTGGACGGGCTAGCGGACTCTACAATGAGCAGTTCTTC
J gene: TRBJ2-3; clone size: once; D gene: .; V gene: TRBV5-1; CDR3 protein: CASSLVIAATDTQYF; CDR3 DNA: TGCGCCAGCAGCTTGGTAATAGCGGCCACAGATACGCAGTATTTT
J gene: TRBJ2-2; clone size: .; D gene: .; V gene: TRBV6-5; CDR3 protein: CASSYSLNTGELFF; CDR3 DNA: TGTGCCAGCAGTTACTCACTGAACACCGGGGAGCTGTTTTTT
J gene: TRBJ1-1; clone size: .; D gene: .; V gene: TRBV30; CDR3 protein: CASGRGNTEAFF; CDR3 DNA: TGTGCCTCGGGACGGGGGAACACTGAAGCTTTCTTT
J gene: TRBJ2-1; clone size: .; D gene: TRBD1; V gene: TRBV6-2/TRBV6-3; CDR3 protein: CASSFGQGKNNEQFF; CDR3 DNA: TGTGCCAGCAGTTTCGGACAGGGAAAGAACAATGAGCAGTTCTTC
J gene: TRBJ1-2; clone size: .; D gene: TRBD1; V gene: TRBV19; CDR3 protein: CASSSRGTGIYGYTF; CDR3 DNA: TGTGCCAGTAGTAGCCGCGGGACAGGGATTTATGGCTACACCTTC
J gene: TRBJ2-1; clone size: .; D gene: .; V gene: TRBV21-1; CDR3 protein: CASSVRDRAYNEQFF; CDR3 DNA: TGTGCCAGCAGCGTCCGGGACAGAGCCTACAATGAGCAGTTCTTC
J gene: TRBJ1-1; clone size: .; D gene: TRBD1; V gene: TRBV11-2; CDR3 protein: CASSLDTGQRVFGTEAFF; CDR3 DNA: TGTGCCAGCAGCTTAGATACGGGACAGCGGGTTTTTGGCACTGAAGCTTTCTTT
J gene: TRBJ2-7; clone size: .; D gene: .; V gene: TRBV9; CDR3 protein: CASSVEQGSDFSEQYF; CDR3 DNA: TGTGCCAGCAGCGTAGAGCAGGGCTCAGATTTTAGCGAGCAGTACTTC
J gene: TRBJ2-3; clone size: .; D gene: .; V gene: TRBV7-2; CDR3 protein: CASSLAPSGGGTDTQYF; CDR3 DNA: TGTGCCAGCAGCTTAGCGCCTAGCGGAGGGGGTACAGATACGCAGTATTTT
J gene: TRBJ2-1; clone size: few; D gene: .; V gene: TRBV2; CDR3 protein: CASSAWARSYNEQFF; CDR3 DNA: TGTGCCAGCAGTGCATGGGCGCGCTCCTACAATGAGCAGTTCTTC
J gene: TRBJ1-2; clone size: once; D gene: .; V gene: TRBV6-5; CDR3 protein: CASSYGRQYGYTF; CDR3 DNA: TGTGCCAGCAGTTACGGAAGACAGTATGGCTACACCTTC
J gene: TRBJ1-1; clone size: .; D gene: .; V gene: TRBV7-9; CDR3 protein: CASSRQAMNTEAFF; CDR3 DNA: TGTGCCAGCAGCAGACAGGCGATGAACACTGAAGCTTTCTTT
J gene: TRBJ1-6; clone size: few; D gene: .; V gene: TRBV28; CDR3 protein: CASRLRDTISPLHF; CDR3 DNA: TGTGCCAGCAGACTCCGGGACACAATTTCACCCCTCCACTTT
J gene: TRBJ2-1; clone size: .; D gene: TRBD1; V gene: TRBV5-4; CDR3 protein: CASFRTGGNNEQFF; CDR3 DNA: TGTGCCAGTTTCCGGACAGGCGGAAACAATGAGCAGTTCTTC